The TCR beta chain under discussion was sequenced for a study of Graves' ophthalmopathy and Graves' hyperthyroidism. Study-wide results and caveats: From stable hyperthyroidism, ophthalmopathy was separated by a 13-signature model with 87.88% sensitivity and less than 82% specificity.

J lost 8 bases, V lost 5 bases, and 7 bases had no gene match. The germline gives CDR1 SGHVS, CDR2 FQNEAQ. This CDR3 contains 15 residues. This clonotype was counted at least ten times. Its antigen is not identified. Orbital computed tomography, thyroid ultrasound, TRAb, serum thyroxine and clinical symptoms formed the basis of diagnosis. Beta-chain TCR CDR3 regions were amplified from RNA transcripts. HTBI primers were employed in first-round RT-PCR, then a second-round multiplex PCR followed. Each CDR3 protein is one row after TCRdb ran MiXCR on the multiplex PCR reads. This table holds over a million distinct CDR3 sequences, about two fifths found once.

The genes are TRBV7-8 and TRBJ1-6; 9 bases are shared with TRBD1. The sequence came from an adult man with Graves' hyperthyroidism. Input material: peripheral blood or thyroid tissue (not recorded which). The CDR3 reads CASSLGDRVDSPLHF. CDR3 DNA sequence: TGTGCCAGCAGCCTGGGGGACAGGGTGGATTCACCCCTCCACTTT. The full variable domain, in which reference TRBV7-8 and TRBJ1-6 provide the parts outside the CDR3, is GAGVSQSPRYKVAKRGQDVALRCDPISGHVSLFWYQQALGQGPEFLTYFQNEAQLDKSGLPSDRFFAERPEGSVSTLKIQRTQQEDSAVYLCASSLGDRVDSPLHFGNGTRLTVT.